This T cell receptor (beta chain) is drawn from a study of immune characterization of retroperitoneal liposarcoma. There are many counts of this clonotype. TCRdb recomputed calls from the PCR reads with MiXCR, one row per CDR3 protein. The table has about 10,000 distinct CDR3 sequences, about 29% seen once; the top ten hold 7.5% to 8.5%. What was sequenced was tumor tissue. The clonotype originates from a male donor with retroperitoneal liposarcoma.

The CDR3 here is CASSLRGQSPLHF. The CDR3, as DNA: TGTGCCAGCAGTTTAAGGGGGCAATCACCCCTCCACTTT. The V gene is TRBV12-3 or TRBV12-4, the J gene TRBJ1-6; TRBD1 matches at 7 bases. The V gene end was trimmed by 2 bases and the J gene end by 10 bases; junction bases not matched to a gene: 2. This CDR3 is built from 13 residues.